This TCR beta chain was sequenced in a study of T cell responses to AZD1222 COVID-19 vaccine. Broader study findings: Repertoire collection took place solely once the T cell response had peaked. A rise in Spike-specific TCR breadth and depth followed two AZD1222 doses. Only a handful of AZD1222 recipients, several in all, had baseline seropositivity.

The sample holds a few counts of this clone. Its antigen is unknown. Libraries were prepared by immunoSEQ multiplex PCR; TCRdb keeps only in-frame clonotypes and omits some of them. The top ten clones hold less than 4% of a sample with tens of thousands of clones, 90% to 95% of them seen once. The CDR3 sequence is 17 residues long. V dropped 4 bases and J dropped 4; count of bases not matched to a gene: 10. CDR1 is MNHNS and CDR2 is SASEGT in the germline V gene. The chain links TRBV6-1 to TRBJ2-7; 13 bases are shared with TRBD2. The TCR originated in an adult who received the AZD1222 COVID-19 vaccine. The material was peripheral blood, obtained 28 days after the second AZD1222 dose. CDR3 loop: CASSGSQGLAGAYEQYF. The DNA of the CDR3 is TGTGCCAGCAGTGGTTCTCAAGGACTAGCGGGGGCATACGAGCAGTACTTC.